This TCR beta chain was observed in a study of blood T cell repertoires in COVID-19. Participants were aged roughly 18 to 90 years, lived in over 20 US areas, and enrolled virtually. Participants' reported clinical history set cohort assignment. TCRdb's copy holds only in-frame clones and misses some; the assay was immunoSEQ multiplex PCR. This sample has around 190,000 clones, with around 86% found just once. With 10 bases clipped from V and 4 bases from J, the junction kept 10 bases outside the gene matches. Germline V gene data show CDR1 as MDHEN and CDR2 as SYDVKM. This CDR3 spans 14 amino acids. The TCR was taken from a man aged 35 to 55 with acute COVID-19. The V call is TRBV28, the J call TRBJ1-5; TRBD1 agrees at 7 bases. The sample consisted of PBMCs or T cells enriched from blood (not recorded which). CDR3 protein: CAIQKGARNQPQHF. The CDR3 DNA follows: TGTGCCATCCAGAAGGGGGCTCGAAATCAGCCCCAGCATTTT.